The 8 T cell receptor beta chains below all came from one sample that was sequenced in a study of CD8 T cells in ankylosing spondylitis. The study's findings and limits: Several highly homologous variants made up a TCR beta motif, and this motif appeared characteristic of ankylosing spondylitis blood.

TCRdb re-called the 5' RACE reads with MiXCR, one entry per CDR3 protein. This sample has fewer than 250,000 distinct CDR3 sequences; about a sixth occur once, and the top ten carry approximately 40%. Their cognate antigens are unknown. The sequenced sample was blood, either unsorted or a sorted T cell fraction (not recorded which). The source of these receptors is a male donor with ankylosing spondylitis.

The chain's CDR3 is CASSYFRTGGVSDTQYF. CDR3 nucleotides: TGTGCCAGCAGTTACTTTCGGACAGGGGGCGTTTCAGATACGCAGTATTTT. The V call is TRBV6-5, the J call TRBJ2-3, with TRBD1 identical over 11 bases. CDR1 is MNHEY, CDR2 SVGAGI, per germline. V lost 1 base to trimming and J lost 4 bases; unmatched junction nucleotides: 7. This CDR3 has 17 amino acids.

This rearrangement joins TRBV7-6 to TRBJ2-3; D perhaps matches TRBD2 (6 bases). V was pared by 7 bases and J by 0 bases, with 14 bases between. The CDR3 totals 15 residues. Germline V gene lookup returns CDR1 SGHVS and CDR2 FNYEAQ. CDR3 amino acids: CASTSSATSTDTQYF. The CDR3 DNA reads TGTGCCAGCACCTCTAGCGCGACTAGCACAGATACGCAGTATTTT.

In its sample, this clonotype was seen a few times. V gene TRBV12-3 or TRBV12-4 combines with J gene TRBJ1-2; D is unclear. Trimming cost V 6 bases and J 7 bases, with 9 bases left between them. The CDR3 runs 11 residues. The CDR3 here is CASSGRLGYTF. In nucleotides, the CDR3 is TGTGCCAGCAGCGGGCGTCTTGGCTACACCTTC.

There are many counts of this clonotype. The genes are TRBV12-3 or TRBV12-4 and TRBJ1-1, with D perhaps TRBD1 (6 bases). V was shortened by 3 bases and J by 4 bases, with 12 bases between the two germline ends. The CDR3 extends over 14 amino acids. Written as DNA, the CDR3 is TGTGCCAGCAGTTTTTCTACAGGGAGCACTGAAGCTTTCTTT. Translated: CASSFSTGSTEAFF.

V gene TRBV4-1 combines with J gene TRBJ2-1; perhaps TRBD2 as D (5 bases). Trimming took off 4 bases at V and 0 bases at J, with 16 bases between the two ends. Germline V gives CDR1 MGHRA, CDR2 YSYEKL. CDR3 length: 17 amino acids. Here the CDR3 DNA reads TGCGCCAGCAGCCCAACTATAGCGTTTAGCTCCTACAATGAGCAGTTCTTC. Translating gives CASSPTIAFSSYNEQFF.

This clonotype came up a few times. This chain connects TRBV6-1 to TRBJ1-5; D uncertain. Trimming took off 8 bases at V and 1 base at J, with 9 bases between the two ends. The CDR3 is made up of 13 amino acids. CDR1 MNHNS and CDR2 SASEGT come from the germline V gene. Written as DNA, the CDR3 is TGTGCCAGCGGTCCGTCGAGCAATCAGCCCCAGCATTTT. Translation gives CASGPSSNQPQHF.

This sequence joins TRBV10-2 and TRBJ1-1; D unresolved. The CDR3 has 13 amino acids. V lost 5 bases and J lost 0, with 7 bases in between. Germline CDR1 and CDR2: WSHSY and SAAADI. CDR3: CASSTTVNTEAFF. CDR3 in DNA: TGCGCCAGCAGTACAACAGTGAACACTGAAGCTTTCTTT.

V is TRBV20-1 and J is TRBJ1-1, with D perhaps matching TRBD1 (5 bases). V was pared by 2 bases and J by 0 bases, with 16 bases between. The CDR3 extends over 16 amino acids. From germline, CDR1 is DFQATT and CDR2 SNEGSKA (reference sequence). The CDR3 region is CSARLSGPIMNTEAFF. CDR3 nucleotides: TGCAGTGCTAGACTGTCGGGACCCATCATGAACACTGAAGCTTTCTTT.